This T cell receptor beta chain was captured by sequencing in a study of identifying expanded T cells in peripheral blood. Notes on the study in general: Around 1.2 clones differed between technical replicates, versus around 15 and 19 over time.

Details on this clone: Antigen: not known.

Collection occurred without any documented infections or immune events in donors. The assay was immunoSEQ multiplex PCR, and TCRdb's table has in-frame clones only and misses some. The top ten hold 5.5% to 6.5% of the sample, which has around 100,000 clones, 88% seen once. Sequenced input: blood. The receptor comes from a person aged 18 to 70 in good health.

CDR3 region: CASHATNEKLFF. The CDR3 bases are TGTGCCAGCCATGCAACTAATGAAAAACTGTTTTTT. The genes are TRBV18 and TRBJ1-4; D ambiguous. The CDR3 runs 12 residues. V shed 8 bases and J shed 0 bases, with 4 bases lying between them. Germline V lookup: CDR1 KGHSH, CDR2 LQKENI.